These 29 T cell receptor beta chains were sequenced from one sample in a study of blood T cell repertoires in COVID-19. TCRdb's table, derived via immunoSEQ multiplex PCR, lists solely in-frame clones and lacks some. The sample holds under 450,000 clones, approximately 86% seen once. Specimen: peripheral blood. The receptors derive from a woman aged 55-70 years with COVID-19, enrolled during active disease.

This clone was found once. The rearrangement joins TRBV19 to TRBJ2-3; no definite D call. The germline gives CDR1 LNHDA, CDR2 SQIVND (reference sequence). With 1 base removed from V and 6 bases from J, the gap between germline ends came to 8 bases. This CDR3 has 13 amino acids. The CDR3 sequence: CASSIALDDTQYF. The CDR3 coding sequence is TGTGCCAGTAGTATAGCTTTAGATGATACGCAGTATTTT.

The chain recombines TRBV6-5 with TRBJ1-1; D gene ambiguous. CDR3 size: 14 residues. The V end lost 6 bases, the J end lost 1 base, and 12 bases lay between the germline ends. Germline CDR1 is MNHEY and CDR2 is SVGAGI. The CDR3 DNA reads TGTGCCAGCAGCGGTGGTTTAGCGAACACTGAAGCTTTCTTT. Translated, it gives CASSGGLANTEAFF.

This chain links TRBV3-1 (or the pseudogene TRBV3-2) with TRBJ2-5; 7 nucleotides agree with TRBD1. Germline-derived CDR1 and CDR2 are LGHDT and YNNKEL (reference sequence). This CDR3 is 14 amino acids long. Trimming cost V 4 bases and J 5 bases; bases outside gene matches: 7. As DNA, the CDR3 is TGTGCCAGCAGCCCCAACAGGGGTTCCGAGACCCAGTACTTC. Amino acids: CASSPNRGSETQYF.

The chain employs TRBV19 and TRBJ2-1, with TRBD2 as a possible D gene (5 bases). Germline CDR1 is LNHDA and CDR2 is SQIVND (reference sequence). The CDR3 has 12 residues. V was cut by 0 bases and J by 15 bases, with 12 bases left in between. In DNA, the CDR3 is TGTGCCAGTAGTATAGATAGGACTGGACGGTTCTTC. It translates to CASSIDRTGRFF.

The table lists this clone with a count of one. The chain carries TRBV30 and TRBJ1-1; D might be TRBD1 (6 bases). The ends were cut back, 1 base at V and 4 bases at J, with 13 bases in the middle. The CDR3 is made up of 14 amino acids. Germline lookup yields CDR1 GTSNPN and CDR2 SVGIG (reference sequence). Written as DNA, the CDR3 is TGTGCCTGGAGTGCCCCGGGGGGGCGCACTGAAGCTTTCTTT. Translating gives CAWSAPGGRTEAFF.

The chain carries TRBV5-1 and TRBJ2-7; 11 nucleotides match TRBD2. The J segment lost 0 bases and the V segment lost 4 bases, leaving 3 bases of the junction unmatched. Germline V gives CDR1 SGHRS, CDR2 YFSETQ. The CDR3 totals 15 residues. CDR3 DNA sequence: TGCGCCAGCAGCGCGACTAGCGGGGACTCCTACGAGCAGTACTTC. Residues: CASSATSGDSYEQYF.

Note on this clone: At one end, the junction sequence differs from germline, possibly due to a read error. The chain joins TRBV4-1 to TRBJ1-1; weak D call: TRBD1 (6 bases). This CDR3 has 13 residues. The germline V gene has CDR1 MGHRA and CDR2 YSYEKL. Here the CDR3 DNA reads TGCGCCAGCAGTCAAGGACAGCGCACTGAAGCTTTCTTT. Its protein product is CASSQGQRTEAFF.

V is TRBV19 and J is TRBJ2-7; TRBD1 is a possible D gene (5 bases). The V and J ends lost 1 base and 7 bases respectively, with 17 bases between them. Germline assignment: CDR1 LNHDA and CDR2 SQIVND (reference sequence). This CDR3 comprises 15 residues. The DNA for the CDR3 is TGTGCCAGTAGTATAGCCCAGGGTGCTCTGGAGGAGCAGTACTTC. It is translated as CASSIAQGALEEQYF.

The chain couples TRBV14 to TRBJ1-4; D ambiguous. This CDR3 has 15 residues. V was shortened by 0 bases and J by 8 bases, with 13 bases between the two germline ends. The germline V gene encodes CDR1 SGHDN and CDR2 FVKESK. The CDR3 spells CASSQDLGSREKLFF. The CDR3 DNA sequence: TGTGCCAGCAGCCAAGATTTGGGGAGTCGGGAAAAACTGTTTTTT.

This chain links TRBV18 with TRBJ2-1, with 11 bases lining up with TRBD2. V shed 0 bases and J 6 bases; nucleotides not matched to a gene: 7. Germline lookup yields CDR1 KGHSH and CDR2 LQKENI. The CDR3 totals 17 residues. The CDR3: CASSPPGLAGGSNEQFF. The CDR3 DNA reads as TGTGCCAGCTCACCACCGGGGCTAGCGGGGGGAAGCAATGAGCAGTTCTTC.

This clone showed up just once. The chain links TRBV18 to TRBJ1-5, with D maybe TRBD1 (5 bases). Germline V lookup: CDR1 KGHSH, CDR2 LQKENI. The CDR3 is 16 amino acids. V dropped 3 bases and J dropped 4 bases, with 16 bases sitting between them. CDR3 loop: CASSPSVWGGNQPQHF. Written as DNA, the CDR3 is TGTGCCAGCTCACCGTCCGTTTGGGGGGGAAATCAGCCCCAGCATTTT. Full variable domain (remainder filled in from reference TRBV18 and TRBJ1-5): NAGVMQNPRHLVRRRGQEARLRCSPMKGHSHVYWYRQLPEEGLKFMVYLQKENIIDESGMPKERFSAEFPKEGPSILRIQQVVRGDSAAYFCASSPSVWGGNQPQHFGDGTRLSIL.

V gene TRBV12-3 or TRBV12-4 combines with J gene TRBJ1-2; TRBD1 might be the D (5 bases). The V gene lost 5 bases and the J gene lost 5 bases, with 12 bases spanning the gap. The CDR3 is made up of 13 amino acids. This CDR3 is CASSGADTYGYTF. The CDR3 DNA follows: TGTGCCAGCAGTGGGGCAGATACTTATGGCTACACCTTC.

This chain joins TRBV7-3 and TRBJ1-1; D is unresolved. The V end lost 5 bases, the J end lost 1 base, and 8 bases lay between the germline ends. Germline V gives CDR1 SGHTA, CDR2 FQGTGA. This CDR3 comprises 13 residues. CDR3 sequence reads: CASSRRGNTEAFF. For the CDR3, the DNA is TGTGCCAGCAGCCGTCGGGGGAACACTGAAGCTTTCTTT.

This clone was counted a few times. The CDR3 coding sequence is TGTGCCAGCAGTGATACAGGGGGAGGAGAGACCCAGTACTTC. It encodes CASSDTGGGETQYF. This chain joins TRBV6-6 and TRBJ2-5, with TRBD1 identical over 8 bases. The CDR3 contains 14 residues. The germline V gene has CDR1 MNHNY and CDR2 SVGAGI (reference sequence). V lost 5 bases and J lost 4; bases outside the gene matches: 6.

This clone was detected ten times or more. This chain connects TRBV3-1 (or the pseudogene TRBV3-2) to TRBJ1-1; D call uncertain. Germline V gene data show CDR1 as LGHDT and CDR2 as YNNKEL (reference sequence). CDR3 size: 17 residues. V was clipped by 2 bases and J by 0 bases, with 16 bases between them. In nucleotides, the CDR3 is TGTGCCAGCAGCCAAAAGTTGACCGGGAATATGAACACTGAAGCTTTCTTT. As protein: CASSQKLTGNMNTEAFF.

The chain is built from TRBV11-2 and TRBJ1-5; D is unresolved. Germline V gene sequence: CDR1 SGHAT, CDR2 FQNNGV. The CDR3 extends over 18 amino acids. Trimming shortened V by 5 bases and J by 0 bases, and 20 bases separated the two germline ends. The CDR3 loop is CASSRRSKDGNSNQPQHF. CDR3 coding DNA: TGTGCCAGCAGCCGACGCTCAAAGGACGGGAATAGCAATCAGCCCCAGCATTTT.

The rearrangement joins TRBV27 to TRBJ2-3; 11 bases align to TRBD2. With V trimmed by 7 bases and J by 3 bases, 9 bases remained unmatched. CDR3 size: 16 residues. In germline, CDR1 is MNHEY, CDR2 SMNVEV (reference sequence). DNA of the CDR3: TGTGCCAGCAAACTTACTAGCGGGGGAGGTACAGATACGCAGTATTTT. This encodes CASKLTSGGGTDTQYF.

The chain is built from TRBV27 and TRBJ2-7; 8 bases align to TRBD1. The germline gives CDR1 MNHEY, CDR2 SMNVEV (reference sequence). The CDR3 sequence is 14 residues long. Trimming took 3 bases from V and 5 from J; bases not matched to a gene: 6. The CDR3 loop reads CASSFAGGLNEQYF. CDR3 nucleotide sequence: TGTGCCAGCAGTTTTGCAGGGGGCCTAAACGAGCAGTACTTC.

CDR3 loop: CASSEWTGNYGYTF. Here the CDR3 DNA reads TGTGCCAGCAGTGAATGGACAGGAAACTATGGCTACACCTTC. The chain carries TRBV2 and TRBJ1-2; 7 bases map to TRBD1. The trim removed 2 bases at V and 2 bases at J, leaving 2 bases unmatched. Germline lookup yields CDR1 SNHLY and CDR2 FYNNEI. The CDR3 has 14 residues.

In nucleotides, the CDR3 is TGTGCCAGCAGTCAAGACAGGTTGGGAGGCTACACCTTC. Its protein is CASSQDRLGGYTF. This sequence joins TRBV7-9 and TRBJ1-2, with D perhaps TRBD1 (6 bases). Germline V gene lookup returns CDR1 SEHNR and CDR2 FQNEAQ (reference sequence). This CDR3 region has 13 residues. V was pared by 6 bases and J by 8 bases, with 16 bases between.

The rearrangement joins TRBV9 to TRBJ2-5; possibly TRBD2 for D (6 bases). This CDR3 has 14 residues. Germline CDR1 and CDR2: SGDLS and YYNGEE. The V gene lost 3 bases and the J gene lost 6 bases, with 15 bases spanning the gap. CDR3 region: CASSGGALEKTQYF. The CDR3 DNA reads TGTGCCAGCAGCGGCGGGGCCTTAGAAAAGACCCAGTACTTC.

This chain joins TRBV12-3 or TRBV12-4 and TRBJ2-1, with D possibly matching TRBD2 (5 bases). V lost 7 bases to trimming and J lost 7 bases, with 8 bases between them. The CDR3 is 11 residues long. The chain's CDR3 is CASIEGNEQFF. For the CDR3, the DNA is TGTGCCAGCATTGAGGGAAATGAGCAGTTCTTC.

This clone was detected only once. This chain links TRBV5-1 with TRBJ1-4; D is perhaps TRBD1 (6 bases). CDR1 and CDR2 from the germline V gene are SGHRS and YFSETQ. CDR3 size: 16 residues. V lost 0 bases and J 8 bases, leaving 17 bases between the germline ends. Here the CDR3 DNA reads TGCGCCAGCAGCTTGGATCCGGGGGGCTCGTGGGAAAAACTGTTTTTT. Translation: CASSLDPGGSWEKLFF. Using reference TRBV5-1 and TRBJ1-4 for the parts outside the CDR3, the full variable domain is KAGVTQTPRYLIKTRGQQVTLSCSPISGHRSVSWYQQTPGQGLQFLFEYFSETQRNKGNFPGRFSGRQFSNSRSEMNVSTLELGDSALYLCASSLDPGGSWEKLFFGSGTQLSVL.

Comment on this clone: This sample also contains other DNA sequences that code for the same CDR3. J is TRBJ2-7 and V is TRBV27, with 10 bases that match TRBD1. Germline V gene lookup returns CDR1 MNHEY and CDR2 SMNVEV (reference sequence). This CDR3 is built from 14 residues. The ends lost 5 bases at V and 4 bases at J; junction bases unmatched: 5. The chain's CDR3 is CASSLPGQGYEQYF. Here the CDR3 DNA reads TGTGCCAGCAGTCTACCGGGACAGGGGTACGAGCAGTACTTC.

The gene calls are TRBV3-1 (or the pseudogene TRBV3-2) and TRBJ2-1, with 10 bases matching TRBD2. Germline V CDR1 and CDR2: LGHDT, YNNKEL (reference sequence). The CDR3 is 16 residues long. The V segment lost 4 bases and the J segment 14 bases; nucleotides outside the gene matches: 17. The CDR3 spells CASSLPAFSGGGPKFF. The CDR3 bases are TGTGCCAGCAGCCTTCCCGCCTTCAGCGGGGGGGGCCCGAAGTTCTTC.

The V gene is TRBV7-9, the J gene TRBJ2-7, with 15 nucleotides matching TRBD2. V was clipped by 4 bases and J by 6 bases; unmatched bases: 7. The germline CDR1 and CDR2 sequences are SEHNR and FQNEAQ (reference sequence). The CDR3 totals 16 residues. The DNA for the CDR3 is TGTGCCAGCAGCTCCGGACTAGCGGGGGGGCGGGGCGAGCAGTACTTC. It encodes CASSSGLAGGRGEQYF. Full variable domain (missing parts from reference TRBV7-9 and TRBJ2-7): DTGVSQNPRHKITKRGQNVTFRCDPISEHNRLYWYRQTLGQGPEFLTYFQNEAQLEKSRLLSDRFSAERPKGSFSTLEIQRTEQGDSAMYLCASSSGLAGGRGEQYFGPGTRLTVT.

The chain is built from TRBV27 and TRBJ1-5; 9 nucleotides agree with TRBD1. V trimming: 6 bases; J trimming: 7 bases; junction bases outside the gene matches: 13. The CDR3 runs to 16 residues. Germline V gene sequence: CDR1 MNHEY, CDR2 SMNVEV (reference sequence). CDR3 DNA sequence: TGTGCCAGCAGCCAAACTTTCGGGACAGGGAGACAGCCCCAGCATTTT. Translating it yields CASSQTFGTGRQPQHF.

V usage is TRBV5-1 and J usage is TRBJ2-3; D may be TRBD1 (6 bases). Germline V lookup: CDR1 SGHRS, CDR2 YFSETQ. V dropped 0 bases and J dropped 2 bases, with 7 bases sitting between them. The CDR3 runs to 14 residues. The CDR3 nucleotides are TGCGCCAGCAGCTTGGGGACAGTCACAGATACGCAGTATTTT. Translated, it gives CASSLGTVTDTQYF.

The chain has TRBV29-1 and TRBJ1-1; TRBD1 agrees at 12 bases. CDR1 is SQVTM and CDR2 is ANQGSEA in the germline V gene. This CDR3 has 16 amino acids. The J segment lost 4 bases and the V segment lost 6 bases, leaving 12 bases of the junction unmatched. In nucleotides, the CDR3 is TGCAGCGTCCACTTTCGGGGGACAGGGGGCCTCACTGAAGCTTTCTTT. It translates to CSVHFRGTGGLTEAFF.